This T cell receptor (beta chain) was observed in a study of shared clonotypes between healthy human individuals. Background on the study: Per donor, three plates held CD4 naive cells, three held CD4 memory, two held CD8 naive and one held CD8 memory.

Assay: immunoSEQ multiplex PCR; the TCRdb copy retains only in-frame clones and omits some. The data contain a few million clones, approximately 94% of them singletons. This CDR3 is built from 16 residues. Looked up from germline, CDR1 is LGHNA and CDR2 is YSLEER. Between the trimmed V and J ends, which lost 0 bases and 2 bases, there was a span of 11 bases. This TCR came from a man aged 18 to 35 in good health. The chain employs TRBV4-3 and TRBJ1-5; unclear D gene. Sample: naive CD4+ T cells sorted from blood. Subset noted: CD45RA+ positively selected. CDR3 DNA: TGCGCCAGCAGCCAAGAATTAGTTACGGGCAATCAGCCCCAGCATTTT. It translates to CASSQELVTGNQPQHF.